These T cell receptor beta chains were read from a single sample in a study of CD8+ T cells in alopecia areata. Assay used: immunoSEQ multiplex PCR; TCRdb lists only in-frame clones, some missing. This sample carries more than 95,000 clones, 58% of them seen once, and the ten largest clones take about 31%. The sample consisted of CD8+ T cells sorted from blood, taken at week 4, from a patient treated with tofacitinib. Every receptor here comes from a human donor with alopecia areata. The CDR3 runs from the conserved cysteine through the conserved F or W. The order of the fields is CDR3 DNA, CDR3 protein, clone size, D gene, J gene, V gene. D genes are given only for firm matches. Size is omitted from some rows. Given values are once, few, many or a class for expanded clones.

cdr3_nt: TGTGCCTGGAGTGTTCTAGGAAAGGGCGCAGATACGCAGTATTTT; cdr3_aa: CAWSVLGKGADTQYF; clone_size: NA; d_call: NA; j_call: TRBJ2-3; v_call: TRBV30
cdr3_nt: TGCGCCAGCAGGTTGGAGGGGTCCTACGAGCAGTACTTC; cdr3_aa: CASRLEGSYEQYF; clone_size: NA; d_call: NA; j_call: TRBJ2-7; v_call: TRBV5-1
cdr3_nt: TGTGCCTGGTCACGGCTGGTACGCCAAGAGACCCAGTACTTC; cdr3_aa: CAWSRLVRQETQYF; clone_size: few; d_call: NA; j_call: TRBJ2-5; v_call: TRBV30
cdr3_nt: TGTGCCAGCAGCTTATACAGGGCCTACGAGCAGTACTTC; cdr3_aa: CASSLYRAYEQYF; clone_size: NA; d_call: NA; j_call: TRBJ2-7; v_call: TRBV7-2
cdr3_nt: TGCAGCGTGGGCCCTAGCTCTGGGGCCAACGTCCTGACTTTC; cdr3_aa: CSVGPSSGANVLTF; clone_size: few; d_call: NA; j_call: TRBJ2-6; v_call: TRBV29-1
cdr3_nt: TGTGCCAGCAGTTACAGGGCTAAATTCCCACTCTTC; cdr3_aa: CASSYRAKFPLF; clone_size: NA; d_call: NA; j_call: TRBJ1-2; v_call: TRBV6-5
cdr3_nt: TGTGCCAGCAGCCTTGGGACTTATGGAGAGCAGTACTTC; cdr3_aa: CASSLGTYGEQYF; clone_size: few; d_call: NA; j_call: TRBJ2-7; v_call: TRBV9
cdr3_nt: TGTGCCAGCAGCTTGGCCTACGCGAACACCGGGGAGCTGTTTTTT; cdr3_aa: CASSLAYANTGELFF; clone_size: NA; d_call: NA; j_call: TRBJ2-2; v_call: TRBV7-8
cdr3_nt: TGCAGCGTTGAAGGGGCGGGCGGGATCTCCTACGAGCAGTACTTC; cdr3_aa: CSVEGAGGISYEQYF; clone_size: few; d_call: NA; j_call: TRBJ2-7; v_call: TRBV29-1
cdr3_nt: TGTGCCAGCAGTCTGGGACTGAGGAATTCACCCCTCCACTTT; cdr3_aa: CASSLGLRNSPLHF; clone_size: NA; d_call: NA; j_call: TRBJ1-6; v_call: TRBV27
cdr3_nt: TGTGCCAGCAGCTTAGCGACAGTCCGGACCCAAGAGACCCAGTACTTC; cdr3_aa: CASSLATVRTQETQYF; clone_size: NA; d_call: NA; j_call: TRBJ2-5; v_call: TRBV7-9
cdr3_nt: TGTGCCAGCTCACCGGGATTTTACAATGAGCAGTTCTTC; cdr3_aa: CASSPGFYNEQFF; clone_size: few; d_call: NA; j_call: TRBJ2-1; v_call: TRBV18
cdr3_nt: TGCAGCGTTGAAGAACGTTGGGGGACGAACACAGATACGCAGTATTTT; cdr3_aa: CSVEERWGTNTDTQYF; clone_size: NA; d_call: NA; j_call: TRBJ2-3; v_call: TRBV29-1
cdr3_nt: TGTGCCAGCAGTGGCCGACCGAAACCCTCCACCCTCCACTTT; cdr3_aa: CASSGRPKPSTLHF; clone_size: NA; d_call: NA; j_call: TRBJ1-6; v_call: TRBV6-1
cdr3_nt: TGTGCTAGTGGCACACCGACCAGCGTTGGGGCCCCCCACGAGCAGTACTTC; cdr3_aa: CASGTPTSVGAPHEQYF; clone_size: NA; d_call: NA; j_call: TRBJ2-7; v_call: TRBV12-5
cdr3_nt: TGTGCCAGCAGTTTAAGGGCCCAGGGGTACTATGGCTACACCTTC; cdr3_aa: CASSLRAQGYYGYTF; clone_size: NA; d_call: NA; j_call: TRBJ1-2; v_call: TRBV28
cdr3_nt: TGTGCCAGCAGCTGGGTTGGGACAGGAGAGACCCAGTACTTC; cdr3_aa: CASSWVGTGETQYF; clone_size: NA; d_call: TRBD1; j_call: TRBJ2-5; v_call: TRBV5-6
cdr3_nt: TGTGCCAGCAGTCCCCAGGGGGCATACACTGAAGCTTTCTTT; cdr3_aa: CASSPQGAYTEAFF; clone_size: NA; d_call: TRBD1; j_call: TRBJ1-1; v_call: TRBV6-5
cdr3_nt: TGCAGCGTTGAACAGGGAACTGCCTACGAGCAGTACTTC; cdr3_aa: CSVEQGTAYEQYF; clone_size: NA; d_call: NA; j_call: TRBJ2-7; v_call: TRBV29-1
cdr3_nt: TGCAGCGCGTGGGAGGATAACACTGAAGCTTTCTTT; cdr3_aa: CSAWEDNTEAFF; clone_size: NA; d_call: NA; j_call: TRBJ1-1; v_call: TRBV29-1
cdr3_nt: TGTGCCAGCAGTCGCAGGGGGCTCAGCTATGGCTACACCTTC; cdr3_aa: CASSRRGLSYGYTF; clone_size: NA; d_call: TRBD1; j_call: TRBJ1-2; v_call: TRBV28
cdr3_nt: TGTGCCAGCAGCCTATCCGTCCTAATGGAGACCCAGTACTTC; cdr3_aa: CASSLSVLMETQYF; clone_size: NA; d_call: NA; j_call: TRBJ2-5; v_call: TRBV11-1
cdr3_nt: TGCAGCGTTGAGTTGGCAGAGAGGAACACCGGGGAGCTGTTTTTT; cdr3_aa: CSVELAERNTGELFF; clone_size: few; d_call: NA; j_call: TRBJ2-2; v_call: TRBV29-1
cdr3_nt: TGTGCCTGGAGTGTAATGGGCCGCTTCCTGACTTTC; cdr3_aa: CAWSVMGRFLTF; clone_size: NA; d_call: NA; j_call: TRBJ2-6; v_call: TRBV30
cdr3_nt: TGTGCCAGCAGTTATGGTCAGGGGAACACCGGGGAGCTGTTTTTT; cdr3_aa: CASSYGQGNTGELFF; clone_size: NA; d_call: NA; j_call: TRBJ2-2; v_call: TRBV6-5
cdr3_nt: TGTGCCAGCAGCTTAGTTCGGGGGGCGAGGACTGAAGCTTTCTTT; cdr3_aa: CASSLVRGARTEAFF; clone_size: NA; d_call: NA; j_call: TRBJ1-1; v_call: TRBV7-8
cdr3_nt: TGCAGCGTTGTGGGGGTTGGGGCAGTAGGATACAATGAGCAGTTCTTC; cdr3_aa: CSVVGVGAVGYNEQFF; clone_size: NA; d_call: NA; j_call: TRBJ2-1; v_call: TRBV29-1
cdr3_nt: TGTGCCTGGGATCCGGGACAGCGCATGTACCTTTCACCCCTCCACTTT; cdr3_aa: CAWDPGQRMYLSPLHF; clone_size: NA; d_call: TRBD1; j_call: TRBJ1-6; v_call: TRBV30
cdr3_nt: TGCAGCGTTAGGGCAGGGGGCAGGATAACTGAAGCTTTCTTT; cdr3_aa: CSVRAGGRITEAFF; clone_size: NA; d_call: TRBD1; j_call: TRBJ1-1; v_call: TRBV29-1
cdr3_nt: TGTGCCAGCAGCTCAACAGGGAGATGGACCGGGGAGCTGTTTTTT; cdr3_aa: CASSSTGRWTGELFF; clone_size: NA; d_call: NA; j_call: TRBJ2-2; v_call: TRBV13
cdr3_nt: TGTGCCAGCAGTGGCAGGGATCATCAGCCCCAGCATTTT; cdr3_aa: CASSGRDHQPQHF; clone_size: NA; d_call: NA; j_call: TRBJ1-5; v_call: TRBV2
cdr3_nt: TGTGCCTGTAATCCCGGTTCCTACGAGCAGTACTTC; cdr3_aa: CACNPGSYEQYF; clone_size: NA; d_call: NA; j_call: TRBJ2-7; v_call: TRBV30
cdr3_nt: TGTGCCAGCAGCCCGAGTAGGACAGGTCACTACGAGCAGTACTTC; cdr3_aa: CASSPSRTGHYEQYF; clone_size: NA; d_call: TRBD1; j_call: TRBJ2-7; v_call: TRBV9
cdr3_nt: TGTGCCTGGAGTGTTTCCAGGGATTTGAACACTGAAGCTTTCTTT; cdr3_aa: CAWSVSRDLNTEAFF; clone_size: NA; d_call: NA; j_call: TRBJ1-1; v_call: TRBV30
cdr3_nt: TGTGCCAGCAGCAATAGCGGGGCCCAAGAGACCCAGTACTTC; cdr3_aa: CASSNSGAQETQYF; clone_size: NA; d_call: TRBD2; j_call: TRBJ2-5; v_call: TRBV7-9
cdr3_nt: TGCGCCAGCAGCCAAGGGGGCGGGGAGCTGTTTTTT; cdr3_aa: CASSQGGGELFF; clone_size: once; d_call: NA; j_call: TRBJ2-2; v_call: TRBV4-3
cdr3_nt: TGTGCCAGCAGTGATACAGGGGAGGAGACCCAGTACTTC; cdr3_aa: CASSDTGEETQYF; clone_size: NA; d_call: TRBD1; j_call: TRBJ2-5; v_call: TRBV27
cdr3_nt: TGCAGCATTCTGAACCGGGACAACAAAAACATTCAGTACTTC; cdr3_aa: CSILNRDNKNIQYF; clone_size: few; d_call: NA; j_call: TRBJ2-4; v_call: TRBV29-1